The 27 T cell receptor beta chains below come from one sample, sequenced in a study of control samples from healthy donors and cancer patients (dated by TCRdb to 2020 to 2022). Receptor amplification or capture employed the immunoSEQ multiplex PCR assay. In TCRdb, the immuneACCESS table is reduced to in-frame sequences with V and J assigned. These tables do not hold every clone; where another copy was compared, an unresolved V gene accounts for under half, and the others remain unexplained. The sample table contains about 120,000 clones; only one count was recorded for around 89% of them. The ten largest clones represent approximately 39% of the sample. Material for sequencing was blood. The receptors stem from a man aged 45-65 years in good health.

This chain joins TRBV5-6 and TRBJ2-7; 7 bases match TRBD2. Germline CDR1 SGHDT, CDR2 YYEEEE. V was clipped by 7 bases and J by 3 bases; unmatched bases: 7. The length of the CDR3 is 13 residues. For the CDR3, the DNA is TGTGCCAGCCTTGAGGGAGGGGTCTACGAGCAGTACTTC. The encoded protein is CASLEGGVYEQYF.

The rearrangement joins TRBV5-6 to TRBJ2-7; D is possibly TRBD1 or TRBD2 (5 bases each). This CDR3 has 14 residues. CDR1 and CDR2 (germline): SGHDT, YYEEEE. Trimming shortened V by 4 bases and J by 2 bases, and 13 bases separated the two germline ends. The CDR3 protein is CASSPGRLTYEQYF. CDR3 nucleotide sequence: TGTGCCAGCAGCCCGGGACGTCTTACCTACGAGCAGTACTTC. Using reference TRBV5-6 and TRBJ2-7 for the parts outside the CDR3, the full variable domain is DAGVTQSPTHLIKTRGQQVTLRCSPKSGHDTVSWYQQALGQGPQFIFQYYEEEERQRGNFPDRFSGHQFPNYSSELNVNALLLGDSALYLCASSPGRLTYEQYFGPGTRLTVT.

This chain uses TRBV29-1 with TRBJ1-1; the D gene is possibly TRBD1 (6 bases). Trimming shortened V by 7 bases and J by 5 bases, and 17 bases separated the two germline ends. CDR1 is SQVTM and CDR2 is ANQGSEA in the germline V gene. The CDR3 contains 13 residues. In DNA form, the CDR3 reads TGCAGCGGCTCACAAGGGGGTGGGACTGAAGCTTTCTTT. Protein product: CSGSQGGGTEAFF.

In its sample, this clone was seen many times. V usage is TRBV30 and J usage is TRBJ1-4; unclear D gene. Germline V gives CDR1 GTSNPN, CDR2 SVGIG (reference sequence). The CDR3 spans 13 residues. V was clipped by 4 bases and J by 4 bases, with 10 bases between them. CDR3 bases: TGTGCCTGGAAGACGACTTTTAATGAAAAACTGTTTTTT. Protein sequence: CAWKTTFNEKLFF.

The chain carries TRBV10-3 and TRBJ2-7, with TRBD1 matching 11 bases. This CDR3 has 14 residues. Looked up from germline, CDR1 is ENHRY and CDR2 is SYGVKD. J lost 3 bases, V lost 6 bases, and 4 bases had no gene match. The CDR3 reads CAIRPGQGGYEQYF. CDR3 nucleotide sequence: TGTGCCATCAGGCCGGGACAGGGGGGCTACGAGCAGTACTTC.

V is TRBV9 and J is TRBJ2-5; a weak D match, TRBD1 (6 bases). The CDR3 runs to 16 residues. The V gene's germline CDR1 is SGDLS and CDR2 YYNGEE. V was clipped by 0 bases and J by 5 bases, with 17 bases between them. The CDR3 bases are TGTGCCAGCAGCGTAGCCTCAGGGGCAATGACGGAGACCCAGTACTTC. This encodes CASSVASGAMTETQYF.

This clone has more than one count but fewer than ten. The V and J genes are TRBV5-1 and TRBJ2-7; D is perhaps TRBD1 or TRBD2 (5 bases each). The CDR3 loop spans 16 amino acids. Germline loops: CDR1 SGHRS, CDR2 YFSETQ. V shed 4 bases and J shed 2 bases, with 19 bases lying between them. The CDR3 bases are TGCGCCAGCAGCCACGGGACGGTACCTCCTACCTACGAGCAGTACTTC. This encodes CASSHGTVPPTYEQYF.

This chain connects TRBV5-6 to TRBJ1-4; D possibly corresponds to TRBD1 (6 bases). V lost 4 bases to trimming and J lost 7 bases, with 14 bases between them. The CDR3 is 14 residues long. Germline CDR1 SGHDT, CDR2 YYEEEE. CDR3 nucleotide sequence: TGTGCCAGCAGCACTACAGGGATAGGTGAAAAACTGTTTTTT. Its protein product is CASSTTGIGEKLFF.

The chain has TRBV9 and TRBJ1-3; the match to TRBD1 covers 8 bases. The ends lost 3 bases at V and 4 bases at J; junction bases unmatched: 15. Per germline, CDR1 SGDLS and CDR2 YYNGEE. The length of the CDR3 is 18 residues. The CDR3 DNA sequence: TGTGCCAGCAGCGCCCACGGGCAGGGGGCAATTAGAGGAAACACCATATATTTT. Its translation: CASSAHGQGAIRGNTIYF.

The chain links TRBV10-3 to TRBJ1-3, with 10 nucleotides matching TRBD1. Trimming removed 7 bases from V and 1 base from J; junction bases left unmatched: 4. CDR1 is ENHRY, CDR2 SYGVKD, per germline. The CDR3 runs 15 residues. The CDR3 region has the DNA TGTGCCATCACTCCGGGACAGGGGTCTGGAAACACCATATATTTT. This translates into CAITPGQGSGNTIYF.

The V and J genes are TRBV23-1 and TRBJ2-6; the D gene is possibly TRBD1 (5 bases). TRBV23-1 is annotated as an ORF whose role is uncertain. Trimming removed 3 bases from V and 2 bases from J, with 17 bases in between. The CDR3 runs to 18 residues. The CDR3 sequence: CASSQGQGREAGANVLTF. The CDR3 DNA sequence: TGCGCCAGCAGTCAGGGCCAGGGAAGAGAGGCTGGGGCCAACGTCCTGACTTTC.

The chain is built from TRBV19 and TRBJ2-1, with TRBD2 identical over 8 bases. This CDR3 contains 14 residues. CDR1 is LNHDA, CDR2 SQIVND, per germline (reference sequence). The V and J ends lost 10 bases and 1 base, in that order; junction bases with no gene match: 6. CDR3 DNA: TGTGCCACCGGGAGGGGGGTTTCCTACAATGAGCAGTTCTTC. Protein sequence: CATGRGVSYNEQFF.

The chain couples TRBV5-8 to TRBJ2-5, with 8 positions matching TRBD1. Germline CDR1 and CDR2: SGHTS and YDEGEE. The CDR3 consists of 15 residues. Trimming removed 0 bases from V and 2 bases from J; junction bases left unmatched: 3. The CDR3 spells CASSLGQGNQETQYF. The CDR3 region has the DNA TGTGCCAGCAGCTTGGGACAGGGGAATCAAGAGACCCAGTACTTC.

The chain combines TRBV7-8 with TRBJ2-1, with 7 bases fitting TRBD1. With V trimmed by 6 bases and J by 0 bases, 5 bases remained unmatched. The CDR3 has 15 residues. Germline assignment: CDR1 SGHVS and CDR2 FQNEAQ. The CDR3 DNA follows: TGTGCCAGCAGACTAACAGGGGTCTCCTACAATGAGCAGTTCTTC. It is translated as CASRLTGVSYNEQFF.

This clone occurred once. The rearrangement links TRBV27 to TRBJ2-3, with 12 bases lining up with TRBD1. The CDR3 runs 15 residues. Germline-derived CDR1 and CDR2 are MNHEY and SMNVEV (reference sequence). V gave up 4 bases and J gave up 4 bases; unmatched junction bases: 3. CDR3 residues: CASSSGTGGADTQYF. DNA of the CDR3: TGTGCCAGCAGTTCCGGGACAGGGGGCGCAGATACGCAGTATTTT.

CDR3 sequence: CASSTRAGEYYGYTF. CDR3 sequence (DNA): TGTGCCAGCAGTACCCGGGCAGGGGAGTACTATGGCTACACCTTC. This sequence joins TRBV27 and TRBJ1-2; a possible D gene is TRBD1 (6 bases). The germline CDR1 and CDR2 sequences are MNHEY and SMNVEV (reference sequence). The CDR3 covers 15 residues. Trimming pared 5 bases from V and 3 bases from J, leaving 16 bases between.

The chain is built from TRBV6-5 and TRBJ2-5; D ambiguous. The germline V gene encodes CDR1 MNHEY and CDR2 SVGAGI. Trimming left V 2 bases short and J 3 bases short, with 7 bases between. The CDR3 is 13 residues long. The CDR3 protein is CASSYNSEETQYF. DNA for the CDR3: TGTGCCAGCAGTTACAACAGCGAAGAGACCCAGTACTTC.

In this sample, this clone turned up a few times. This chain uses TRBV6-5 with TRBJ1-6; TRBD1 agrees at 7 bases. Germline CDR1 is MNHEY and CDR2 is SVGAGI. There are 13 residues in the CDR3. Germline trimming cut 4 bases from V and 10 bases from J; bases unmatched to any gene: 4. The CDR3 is CASSLVGGSPLHF. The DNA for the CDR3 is TGTGCCAGCAGTTTAGTAGGGGGCTCACCCCTCCACTTT.

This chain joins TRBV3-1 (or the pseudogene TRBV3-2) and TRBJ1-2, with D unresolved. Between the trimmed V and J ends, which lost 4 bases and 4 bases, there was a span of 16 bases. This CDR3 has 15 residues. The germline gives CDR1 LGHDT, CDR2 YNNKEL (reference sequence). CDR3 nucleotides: TGTGCCAGCAGCCCCCCTTTCGCGGCAGTCTATGGCTACACCTTC. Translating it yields CASSPPFAAVYGYTF.

The DNA of the CDR3 is TGTGCCAGCAGTAGAGGCGGGGGGTTAAGCACAGATACGCAGTATTTT. Its protein product is CASSRGGGLSTDTQYF. The chain is built from TRBV5-4 and TRBJ2-3; 8 nucleotides agree with TRBD2. V was pared by 5 bases and J by 0 bases, with 8 bases of the junction left unmatched. The CDR3 sequence is 16 residues long. Germline V lookup: CDR1 SGHNT, CDR2 YYREEE (reference sequence).

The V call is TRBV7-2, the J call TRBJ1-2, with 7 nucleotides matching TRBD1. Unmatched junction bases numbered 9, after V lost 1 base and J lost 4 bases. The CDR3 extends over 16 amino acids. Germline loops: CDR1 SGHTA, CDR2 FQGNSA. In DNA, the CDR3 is TGTGCCAGCAGCTTAGAGGGGGCGATTCCCCTCTATGGCTACACCTTC. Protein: CASSLEGAIPLYGYTF.

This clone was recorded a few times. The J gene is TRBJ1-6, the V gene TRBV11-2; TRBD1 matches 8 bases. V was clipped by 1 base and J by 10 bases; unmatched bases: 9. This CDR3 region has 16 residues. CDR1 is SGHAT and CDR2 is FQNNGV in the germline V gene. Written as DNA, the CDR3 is TGTGCCAGCAGCTTAGTCCTTGGACAGGGTGTGTCACCCCTCCACTTT. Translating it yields CASSLVLGQGVSPLHF.

CDR3 sequence reads: CAGSKGVNTEAFF. The DNA for the CDR3 is TGTGCCGGGTCGAAAGGGGTGAACACTGAAGCTTTCTTT. The rearrangement uses TRBV2 and TRBJ1-1, with a tentative D call TRBD1 (5 bases). Trimming took 11 bases from V and 0 from J, leaving 13 bases between them. Germline values: CDR1 SNHLY, CDR2 FYNNEI. The CDR3 has 13 residues.

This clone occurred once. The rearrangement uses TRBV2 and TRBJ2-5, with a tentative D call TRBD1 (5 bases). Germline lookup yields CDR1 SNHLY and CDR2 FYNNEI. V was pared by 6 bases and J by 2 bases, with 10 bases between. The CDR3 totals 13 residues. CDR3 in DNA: TGTGCCAGCAGCAGGGCCCAGCAAGAGACCCAGTACTTC. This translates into CASSRAQQETQYF.

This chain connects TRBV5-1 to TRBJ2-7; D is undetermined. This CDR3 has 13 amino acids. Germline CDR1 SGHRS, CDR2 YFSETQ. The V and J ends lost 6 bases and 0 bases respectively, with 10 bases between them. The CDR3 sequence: CASIRAISYEQYF. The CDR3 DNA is TGCGCCAGCATAAGGGCTATCTCCTACGAGCAGTACTTC.

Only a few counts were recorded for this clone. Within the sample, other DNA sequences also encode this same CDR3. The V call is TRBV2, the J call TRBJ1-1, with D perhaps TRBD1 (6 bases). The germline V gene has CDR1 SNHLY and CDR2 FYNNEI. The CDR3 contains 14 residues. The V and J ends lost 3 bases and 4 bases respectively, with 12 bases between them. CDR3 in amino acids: CASSEDSRLTEAFF. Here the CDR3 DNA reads TGTGCCAGCAGTGAGGACAGCCGGCTCACTGAAGCTTTCTTT. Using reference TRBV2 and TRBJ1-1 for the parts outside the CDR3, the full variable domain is EPEVTQTPSHQVTQMGQEVILRCVPISNHLYFYWYRQILGQKVEFLVSFYNNEISEKSEIFDDQFSVERPDGSNFTLKIRSTKLEDSAMYFCASSEDSRLTEAFFGQGTRLTVV.

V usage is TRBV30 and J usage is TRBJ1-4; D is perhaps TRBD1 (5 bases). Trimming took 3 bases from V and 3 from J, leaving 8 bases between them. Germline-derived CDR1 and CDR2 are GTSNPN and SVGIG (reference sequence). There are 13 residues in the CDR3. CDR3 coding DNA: TGTGCCTGGAGGGGGCGGGCTAATGAAAAACTGTTTTTT. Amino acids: CAWRGRANEKLFF.